This note documents a single T cell receptor (beta chain) sequence. This specimen comes from a study of blood T cell dynamics during melanoma immunotherapy. The CDR3 runs 13 residues. Germline assignment: CDR1 LNHNV and CDR2 YYDKDF (reference sequence). V was trimmed by 5 bases and J by 11 bases, leaving 15 bases between them. As to time point: pre-treatment baseline. This table comes from immunoSEQ multiplex PCR, and its TCRdb copy is limited to in-frame clones, with some not included. In the table there are under 15,000 clones, just over 85% of which are singletons. The receptor was derived from a human donor with melanoma. The chain is built from TRBV15 and TRBJ1-4, with D perhaps matching TRBD1 (6 bases). The sequencing here drew on blood, taken from a patient treated with checkpoint blockade. CDR3 sequence reads: CATSVDRGLKLFF. In DNA, the CDR3 is TGTGCCACCAGCGTCGATAGGGGGTTGAAACTGTTTTTT. The complete variable domain, with remaining parts taken from reference TRBV15 and TRBJ1-4, reads DAMVIQNPRYQVTQFGKPVTLSCSQTLNHNVMYWYQQKSSQAPKLLFHYYDKDFNNEADTPDNFQSRRPNTSFCFLDIRSPGLGDTAMYLCATSVDRGLKLFFGSGTQLSVL.